Sequencing of this TCR beta chain was carried out in a study of identical twins. Study observations and caveats: In monozygotic twins, models underestimated the sharing of out-of-frame TCR alpha.

As for this clonotype: As yet, its antigen is unknown.

The cDNA had a unique molecular identifier and a template-switch universal primer site. Each CDR3 protein gets one entry after TCRdb re-called the 5' RACE reads with MiXCR. The table lists about 200,000 distinct CDR3 sequences, about 11% of them singletons. The specimen sequenced was memory T cells sorted from blood. The TCR sequence derives from a man between 50 and 59 years old in good health.

The CDR3 sequence: CASSLGQADEAFF. CDR3 sequence (DNA): TGCGCCAGCAGCTTGGGACAGGCGGATGAAGCTTTCTTT. This sequence joins TRBV5-1 and TRBJ1-1; possibly TRBD1 for D (6 bases). The CDR3 is 13 amino acids. The V end lost 0 bases, the J end lost 7 bases, and 10 bases lay between the germline ends. CDR1 and CDR2 from the germline V gene are SGHRS and YFSETQ.